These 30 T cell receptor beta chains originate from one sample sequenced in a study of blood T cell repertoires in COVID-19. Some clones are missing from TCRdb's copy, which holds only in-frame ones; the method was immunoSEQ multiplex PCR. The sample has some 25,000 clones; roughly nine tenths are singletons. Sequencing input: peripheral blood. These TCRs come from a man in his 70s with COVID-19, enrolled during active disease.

The CDR3 loop is CASSGSGQRETQYF. In nucleotides, the CDR3 is TGTGCCAGCAGTGGCTCGGGACAGAGAGAGACCCAGTACTTC. The rearrangement links TRBV2 to TRBJ2-5; 7 bases fit TRBD1. This CDR3 has 14 amino acids. The junction had 6 bases not matched to a gene; V was cut back by 4 bases and J by 4 bases. Germline CDR1 SNHLY, CDR2 FYNNEI.

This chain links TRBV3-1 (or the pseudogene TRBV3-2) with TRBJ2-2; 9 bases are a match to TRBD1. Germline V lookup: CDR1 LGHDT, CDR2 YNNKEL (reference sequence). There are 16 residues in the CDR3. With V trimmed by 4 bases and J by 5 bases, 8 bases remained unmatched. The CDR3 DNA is TGTGCCAGCAGCCCCCCCCCGGGACAGGGAACCGGGGAGCTGTTTTTT. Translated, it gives CASSPPPGQGTGELFF.

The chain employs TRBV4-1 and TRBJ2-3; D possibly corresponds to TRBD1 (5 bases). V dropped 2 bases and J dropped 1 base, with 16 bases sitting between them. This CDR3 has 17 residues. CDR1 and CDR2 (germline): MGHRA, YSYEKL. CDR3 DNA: TGCGCCAGCAGCCAACAACCCAGGGTTTTCCGCACAGATACGCAGTATTTT. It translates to CASSQQPRVFRTDTQYF.

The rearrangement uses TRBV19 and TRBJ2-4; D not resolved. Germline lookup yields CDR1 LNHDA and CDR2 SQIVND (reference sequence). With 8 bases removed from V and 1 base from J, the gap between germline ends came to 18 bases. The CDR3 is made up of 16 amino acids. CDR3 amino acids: CASEVGRPGAKNIQYF. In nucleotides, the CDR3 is TGTGCCAGTGAAGTCGGAAGGCCCGGGGCCAAAAACATTCAGTACTTC.

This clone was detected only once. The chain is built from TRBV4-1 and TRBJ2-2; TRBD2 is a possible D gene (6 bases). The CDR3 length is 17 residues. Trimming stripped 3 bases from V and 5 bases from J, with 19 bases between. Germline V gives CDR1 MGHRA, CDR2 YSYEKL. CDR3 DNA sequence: TGCGCCAGCAGCCAGGTACCTAGCGCCGGAAGAACCGGGGAGCTGTTTTTT. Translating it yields CASSQVPSAGRTGELFF.

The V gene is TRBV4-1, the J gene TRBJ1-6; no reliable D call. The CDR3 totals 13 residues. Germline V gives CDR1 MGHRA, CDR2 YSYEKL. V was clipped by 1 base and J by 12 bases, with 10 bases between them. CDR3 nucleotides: TGCGCCAGCAGCCAAGTAGGGAGGGAACCCCTCCACTTT. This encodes CASSQVGREPLHF.

The CDR3: CASSSGSFGGYTF. The CDR3 coding sequence is TGTGCCAGCAGTTCCGGGAGTTTCGGTGGCTACACCTTC. This chain links TRBV12-3 or TRBV12-4 with TRBJ1-2, with D unclear. V gave up 4 bases and J gave up 7 bases, with 13 bases separating them. The CDR3 loop spans 13 amino acids.

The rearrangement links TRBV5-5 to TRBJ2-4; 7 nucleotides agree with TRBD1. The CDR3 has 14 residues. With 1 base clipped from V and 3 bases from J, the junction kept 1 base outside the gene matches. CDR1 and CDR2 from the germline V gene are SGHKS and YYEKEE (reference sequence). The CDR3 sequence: CASSLTGDKNIQYF. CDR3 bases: TGTGCCAGCAGCTTGACAGGGGACAAAAACATTCAGTACTTC. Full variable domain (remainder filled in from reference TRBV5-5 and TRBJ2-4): DAGVTQSPTHLIKTRGQQVTLRCSPISGHKSVSWYQQVLGQGPQFIFQYYEKEERGRGNFPDRFSARQFPNYSSELNVNALLLGDSALYLCASSLTGDKNIQYFGAGTRLSVL.

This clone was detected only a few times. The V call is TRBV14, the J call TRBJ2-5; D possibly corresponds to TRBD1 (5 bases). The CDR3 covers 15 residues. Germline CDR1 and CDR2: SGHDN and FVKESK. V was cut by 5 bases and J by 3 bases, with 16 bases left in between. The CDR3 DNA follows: TGTGCCAGCAGCGGATTAAGGGGCAGAGAAGAGACCCAGTACTTC. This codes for CASSGLRGREETQYF. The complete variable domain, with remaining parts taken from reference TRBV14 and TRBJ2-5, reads EAGVTQFPSHSVIEKGQTVTLRCDPISGHDNLYWYRRVMGKEIKFLLHFVKESKQDESGMPNNRFLAERTGGTYSTLKVQPAELEDSGVYFCASSGLRGREETQYFGPGTRLLVL.

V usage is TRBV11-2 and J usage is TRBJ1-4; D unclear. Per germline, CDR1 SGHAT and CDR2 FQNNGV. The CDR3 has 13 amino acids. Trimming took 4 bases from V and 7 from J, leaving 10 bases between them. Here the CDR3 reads CASSSSRVEKLFF. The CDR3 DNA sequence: TGTGCCAGCAGCTCCTCCCGGGTTGAAAAACTGTTTTTT. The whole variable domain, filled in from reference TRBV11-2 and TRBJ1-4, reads EAGVAQSPRYKIIEKRQSVAFWCNPISGHATLYWYQQILGQGPKLLIQFQNNGVVDDSQLPKDRFSAERLKGVDSTLKIQPAKLEDSAVYLCASSSSRVEKLFFGSGTQLSVL.

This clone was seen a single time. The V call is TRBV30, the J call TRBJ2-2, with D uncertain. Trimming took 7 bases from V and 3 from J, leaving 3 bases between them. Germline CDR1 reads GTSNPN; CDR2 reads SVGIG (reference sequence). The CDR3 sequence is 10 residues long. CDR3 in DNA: TGTGCCTCCGACACCGGGGAGCTGTTTTTT. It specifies CASDTGELFF.

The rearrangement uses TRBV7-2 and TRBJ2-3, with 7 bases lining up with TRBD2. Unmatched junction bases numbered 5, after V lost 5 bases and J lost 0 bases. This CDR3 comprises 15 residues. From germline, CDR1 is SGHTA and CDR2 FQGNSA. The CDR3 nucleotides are TGTGCCAGCAGCCAAAGCGGGATGAGCACAGATACGCAGTATTTT. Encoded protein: CASSQSGMSTDTQYF. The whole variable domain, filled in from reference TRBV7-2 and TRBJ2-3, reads GAGVSQSPSNKVTEKGKDVELRCDPISGHTALYWYRQSLGQGLEFLIYFQGNSAPDKSGLPSDRFSAERTGGSVSTLTIQRTQQEDSAVYLCASSQSGMSTDTQYFGPGTRLTVL.

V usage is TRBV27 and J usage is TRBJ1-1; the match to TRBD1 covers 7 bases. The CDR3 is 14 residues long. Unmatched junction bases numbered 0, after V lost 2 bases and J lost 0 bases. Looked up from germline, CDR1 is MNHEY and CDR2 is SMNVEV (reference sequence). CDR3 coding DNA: TGTGCCAGCAGTTTAGGACAGGTGAACACTGAAGCTTTCTTT. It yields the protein CASSLGQVNTEAFF.

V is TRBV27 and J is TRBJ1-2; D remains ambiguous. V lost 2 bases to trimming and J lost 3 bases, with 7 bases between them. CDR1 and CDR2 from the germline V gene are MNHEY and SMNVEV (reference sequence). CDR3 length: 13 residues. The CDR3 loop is CASSLNKYYGYTF. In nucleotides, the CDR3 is TGTGCCAGCAGTTTAAACAAGTACTATGGCTACACCTTC.

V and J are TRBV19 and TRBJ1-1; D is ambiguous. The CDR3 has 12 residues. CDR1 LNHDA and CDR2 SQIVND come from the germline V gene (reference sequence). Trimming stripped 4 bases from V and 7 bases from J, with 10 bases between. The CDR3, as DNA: TGTGCCAGTAGTAGTATGGGCAGTGAAGCTTTCTTT. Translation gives CASSSMGSEAFF.

Here the CDR3 reads CASRQGANEQYF. The CDR3 nucleotides read TGTGCCAGCAGGCAGGGGGCAAACGAGCAGTACTTC. J is TRBJ2-7 and V is TRBV27, with 8 positions matching TRBD1. The CDR3 length is 12 residues. With V trimmed by 6 bases and J by 5 bases, 3 bases remained unmatched. Germline V gives CDR1 MNHEY, CDR2 SMNVEV (reference sequence).

CDR3 in amino acids: CASSFGTSGIYEQYF. CDR3 bases: TGCGCCAGCAGCTTTGGGACTAGCGGGATCTACGAGCAGTACTTC. The rearrangement joins TRBV5-1 to TRBJ2-7, with 13 positions matching TRBD2. CDR3 length: 15 residues. CDR1 is SGHRS, CDR2 YFSETQ, per germline. V was clipped by 2 bases and J by 3 bases; unmatched bases: 2.

CDR3 in DNA: TGTGCCAGTAGTATAGTGAGTACTAGCAATCAGCCCCAGCATTTT. Translated, it gives CASSIVSTSNQPQHF. The J gene is TRBJ1-5, the V gene TRBV19; D not certain. The CDR3 has 15 residues. V shed 1 base and J shed 0 bases, with 7 bases lying between them. Per germline, CDR1 LNHDA and CDR2 SQIVND (reference sequence).

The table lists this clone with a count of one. CDR3 protein: CASSFDRGPPYGYTF. DNA for the CDR3: TGTGCCAGCTCATTTGACAGGGGTCCTCCTTATGGCTACACCTTC. The chain links TRBV18 to TRBJ1-2, with 8 bases lining up with TRBD1. Germline-derived CDR1 and CDR2 are KGHSH and LQKENI. This CDR3 is 15 amino acids long. J lost 5 bases, V lost 5 bases, and 10 bases had no gene match.

Written as DNA, the CDR3 is TGTGCCAGCACCAGACGGGGGTCTGTTGTCCTAGATACGCAGTATTTT. Its translation is CASTRRGSVVLDTQYF. This chain connects TRBV2 to TRBJ2-3; D is perhaps TRBD2 (6 bases). The ends were cut back, 7 bases at V and 5 bases at J, with 22 bases in the middle. The CDR3 contains 16 residues. The germline gives CDR1 SNHLY, CDR2 FYNNEI.

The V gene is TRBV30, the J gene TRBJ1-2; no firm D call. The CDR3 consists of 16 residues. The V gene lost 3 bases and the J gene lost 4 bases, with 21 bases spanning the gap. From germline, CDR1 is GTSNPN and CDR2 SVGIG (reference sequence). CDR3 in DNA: TGTGCCTGGAGCTTCCTAAGCGCGGGTACAGTCTATGGCTACACCTTC. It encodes CAWSFLSAGTVYGYTF. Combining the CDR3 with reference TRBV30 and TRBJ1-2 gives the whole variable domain SQTIHQWPATLVQPVGSPLSLECTVEGTSNPNLYWYRQAAGRGLQLLFYSVGIGQISSEVPQNLSASRPQDRQFILSSKKLLLSDSGFYLCAWSFLSAGTVYGYTFGSGTRLTVV.

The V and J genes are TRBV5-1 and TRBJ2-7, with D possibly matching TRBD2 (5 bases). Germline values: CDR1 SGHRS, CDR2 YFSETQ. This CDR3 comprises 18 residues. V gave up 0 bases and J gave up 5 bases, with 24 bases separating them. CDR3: CASSLVGFTPARRNEQYF. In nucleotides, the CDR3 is TGCGCCAGCAGCTTGGTCGGTTTCACCCCGGCGAGGAGGAACGAGCAGTACTTC.

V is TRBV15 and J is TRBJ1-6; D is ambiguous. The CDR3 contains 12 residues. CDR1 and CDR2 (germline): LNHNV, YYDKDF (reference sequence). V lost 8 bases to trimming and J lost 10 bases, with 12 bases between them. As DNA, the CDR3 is TGTGCCACCGGAGGGCTAGGCTCACCCCTCCACTTT. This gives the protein CATGGLGSPLHF.

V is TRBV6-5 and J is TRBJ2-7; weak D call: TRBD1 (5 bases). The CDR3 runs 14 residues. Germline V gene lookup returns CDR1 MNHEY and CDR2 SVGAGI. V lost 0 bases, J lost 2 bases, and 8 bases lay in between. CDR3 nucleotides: TGTGCCAGCAGTTACTCCAAAGGGGCCTACGAGCAGTACTTC. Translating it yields CASSYSKGAYEQYF.

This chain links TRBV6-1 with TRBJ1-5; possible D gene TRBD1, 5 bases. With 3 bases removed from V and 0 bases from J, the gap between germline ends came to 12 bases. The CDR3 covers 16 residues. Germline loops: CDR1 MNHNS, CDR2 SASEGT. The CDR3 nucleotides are TGTGCCAGCAGTGATTTCGGGGGTTATAGCAATCAGCCCCAGCATTTT. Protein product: CASSDFGGYSNQPQHF.

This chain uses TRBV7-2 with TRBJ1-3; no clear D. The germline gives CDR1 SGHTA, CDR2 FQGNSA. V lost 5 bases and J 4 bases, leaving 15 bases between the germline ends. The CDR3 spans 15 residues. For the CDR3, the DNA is TGTGCCAGCAGCCCTGGGAGGTCAGACGGAAACACCATATATTTT. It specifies CASSPGRSDGNTIYF.

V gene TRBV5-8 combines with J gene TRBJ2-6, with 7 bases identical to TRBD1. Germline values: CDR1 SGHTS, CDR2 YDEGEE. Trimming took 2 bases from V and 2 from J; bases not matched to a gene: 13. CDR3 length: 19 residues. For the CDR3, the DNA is TGTGCCAGCAGCTTTACAGGGGTTGATTTTCTTGCTGGGGCCAACGTCCTGACTTTC. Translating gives CASSFTGVDFLAGANVLTF.

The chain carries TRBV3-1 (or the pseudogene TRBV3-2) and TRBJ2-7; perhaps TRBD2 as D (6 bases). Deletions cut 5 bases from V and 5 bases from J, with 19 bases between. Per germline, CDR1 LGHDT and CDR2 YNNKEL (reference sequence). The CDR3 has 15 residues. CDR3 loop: CASSSPGVGPHEQYF. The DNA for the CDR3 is TGTGCCAGCAGCTCCCCGGGGGTAGGGCCCCACGAGCAGTACTTC.

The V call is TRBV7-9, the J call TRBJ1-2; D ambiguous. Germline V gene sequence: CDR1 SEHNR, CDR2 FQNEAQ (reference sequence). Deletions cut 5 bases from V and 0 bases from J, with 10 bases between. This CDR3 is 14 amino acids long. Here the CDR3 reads CASSQSGTNYGYTF. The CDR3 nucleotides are TGTGCCAGCAGCCAAAGCGGTACTAACTATGGCTACACCTTC.

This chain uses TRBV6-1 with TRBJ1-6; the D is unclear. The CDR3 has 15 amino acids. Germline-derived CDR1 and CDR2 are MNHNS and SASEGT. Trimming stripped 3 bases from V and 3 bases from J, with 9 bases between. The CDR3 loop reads CASSEAGHYNSPLHF. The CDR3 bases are TGTGCCAGCAGTGAGGCGGGCCACTATAATTCACCCCTCCACTTT.